The present T cell receptor (beta chain) was sequenced within a study of radiotherapy plus CTLA-4 blockade in lung cancer. This CDR3 has 15 amino acids. The V segment lost 6 bases and the J segment 8 bases; nucleotides outside the gene matches: 8. Germline loops: CDR1 SEHNR, CDR2 FQNEAQ (reference sequence). The repertoire was sequenced with immunoSEQ multiplex PCR; TCRdb's copy has only in-frame clones and lacks some. The data show 45,000 or so clones, around 72% seen once. As regards this clone: Antigen specificity is unknown.

Study outcomes and limitations: Radiotherapy was combined with ipilimumab, and tumor-derived TCR clones then expanded in blood.

The V and J genes are TRBV7-9 and TRBJ1-6, with 9 nucleotides matching TRBD1. The sequence came from a human donor with non-small cell lung cancer who had a complete response to radiotherapy plus ipilimumab. Sequenced here: peripheral blood, sampled from a patient treated with radiotherapy plus ipilimumab. The CDR3 sequence: CASSQGTGLYSPLHF. The CDR3 DNA is TGTGCCAGCAGTCAGGGGACAGGGCTCTATTCACCCCTCCACTTT.